Shown below are 9 T cell receptor beta chains from a single sample sequenced in a study of blood T cell repertoires in COVID-19. Some clones are missing from TCRdb's copy, which holds only in-frame ones; the method was immunoSEQ multiplex PCR. The table shows 37,000 or so clones, with roughly 90% occurring only once. Sequenced: peripheral blood. These receptors were obtained from a man aged 70 or older with acute or convalescent COVID-19.

J is TRBJ1-1 and V is TRBV6-6, with TRBD1 identical over 8 bases. CDR1 is MNHNY and CDR2 is SVGAGI in the germline V gene (reference sequence). Unmatched junction bases numbered 9, after V lost 6 bases and J lost 0 bases. The CDR3 length is 16 residues. The CDR3 DNA sequence: TGTGCCAGCAGCCCTGGACGGACAGGGCTGAACACTGAAGCTTTCTTT. Amino acid sequence: CASSPGRTGLNTEAFF.

The chain links TRBV9 to TRBJ2-3; 7 bases line up with TRBD2. The CDR3 has 16 amino acids. V trimming: 5 bases; J trimming: 6 bases; junction bases outside the gene matches: 15. The germline CDR1 and CDR2 sequences are SGDLS and YYNGEE. The CDR3 here is CASRGGASGSWDTQYF. The CDR3, as DNA: TGTGCCAGCAGGGGTGGGGCTAGCGGTTCGTGGGATACGCAGTATTTT.

On this clone: The sample has other DNA sequences that encode this CDR3 too. This chain connects TRBV2 to TRBJ1-1; tentative D call: TRBD1 (5 bases). Trimming left V 4 bases short and J 1 base short, with 7 bases between. Germline V CDR1 and CDR2: SNHLY, FYNNEI. The CDR3 contains 13 residues. The CDR3 sequence is CASSGQGNTEAFF. The DNA for the CDR3 is TGTGCCAGCAGTGGCCAGGGGAACACTGAAGCTTTCTTT.

The CDR3 DNA reads TGCAGCGTTCCTCCGGGACTAGCGGGAGGGGATACGCAGTATTTT. Amino acids: CSVPPGLAGGDTQYF. The rearrangement uses TRBV29-1 and TRBJ2-3, with TRBD2 matching over 16 bases. Trimming cost V 5 bases and J 6 bases; bases outside gene matches: 5. CDR1 and CDR2 (germline): SQVTM, ANQGSEA. The CDR3 has 15 amino acids.

This clone was detected once. The chain is built from TRBV4-2 and TRBJ2-7, with TRBD2 matching 9 bases. CDR3 length: 16 residues. J was trimmed by 4 bases and V by 0 bases; bases with no gene match: 7. Germline lookup yields CDR1 LGHNA and CDR2 YNFKEQ. The CDR3 DNA follows: TGTGCCAGCAGCCAAGATATAGGACTAGCGACTTACGAGCAGTACTTC. It translates to CASSQDIGLATYEQYF.

The chain recombines TRBV5-1 with TRBJ2-7, with 10 nucleotides matching TRBD2. Germline-derived CDR1 and CDR2 are SGHRS and YFSETQ. Trimming cost V 2 bases and J 0 bases; bases outside gene matches: 5. This CDR3 has 16 amino acids. For the CDR3, the DNA is TGCGCCAGCAGCTTAGCGGGAGGGGTAAGCTCCTACGAGCAGTACTTC. Translating gives CASSLAGGVSSYEQYF.

The chain is built from TRBV11-1 and TRBJ2-7; 8 bases are shared with TRBD1. This CDR3 has 14 residues. Germline V CDR1 and CDR2: SGHAT, FQDESV (reference sequence). Trimming removed 5 bases from V and 2 bases from J; junction bases left unmatched: 5. CDR3 residues: CASSQPQGAYEQYF. CDR3 sequence (DNA): TGTGCCAGCAGCCAACCACAGGGGGCCTACGAGCAGTACTTC.

V and J are TRBV5-1 and TRBJ1-1; D is unresolved. V was cut by 4 bases and J by 5 bases, with 15 bases left in between. The CDR3 is 14 residues long. The germline gives CDR1 SGHRS, CDR2 YFSETQ. CDR3 residues: CASSLTAARTEAFF. The DNA of the CDR3 is TGCGCCAGCAGCCTGACCGCGGCGAGAACTGAAGCTTTCTTT. The full variable domain, in which reference TRBV5-1 and TRBJ1-1 provide the parts outside the CDR3, is KAGVTQTPRYLIKTRGQQVTLSCSPISGHRSVSWYQQTPGQGLQFLFEYFSETQRNKGNFPGRFSGRQFSNSRSEMNVSTLELGDSALYLCASSLTAARTEAFFGQGTRLTVV.

The V call is TRBV14, the J call TRBJ1-1; no clear D. Germline V lookup: CDR1 SGHDN, CDR2 FVKESK. The CDR3 covers 13 residues. Trimming took off 0 bases at V and 1 base at J, with 3 bases between the two ends. The CDR3 protein is CASSQDQNTEAFF. The DNA of the CDR3 is TGTGCCAGCAGCCAAGATCAGAACACTGAAGCTTTCTTT.